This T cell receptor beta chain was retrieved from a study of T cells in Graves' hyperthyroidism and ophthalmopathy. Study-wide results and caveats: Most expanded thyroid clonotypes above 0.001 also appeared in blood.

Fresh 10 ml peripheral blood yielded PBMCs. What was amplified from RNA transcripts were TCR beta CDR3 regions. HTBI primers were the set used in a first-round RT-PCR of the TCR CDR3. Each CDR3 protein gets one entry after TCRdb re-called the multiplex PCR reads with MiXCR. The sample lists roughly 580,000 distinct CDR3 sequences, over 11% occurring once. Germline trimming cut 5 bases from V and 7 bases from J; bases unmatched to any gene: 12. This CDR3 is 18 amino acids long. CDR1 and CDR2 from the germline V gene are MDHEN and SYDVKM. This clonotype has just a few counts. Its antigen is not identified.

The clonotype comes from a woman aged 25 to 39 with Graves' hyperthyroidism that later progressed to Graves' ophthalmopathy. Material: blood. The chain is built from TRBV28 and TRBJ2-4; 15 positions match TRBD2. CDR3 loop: CASSHPWTSGRELNIQYF. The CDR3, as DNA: TGTGCCAGCAGTCATCCATGGACTAGCGGGAGGGAATTGAACATTCAGTACTTC.